Each of the 18 T cell receptor beta chains below was sequenced from the same sample in a study of human T cells and chemical hapten exposure. A single record per CDR3 protein comes from TCRdb applying MiXCR to the RACE reads. In the table there are about 160,000 distinct CDR3 sequences, 28% of which are singletons. Time point: patch test 3, about 24 weeks after DPC sensitization. The sample's treatment: therapeutic diphenylcyclopropenone sensitization with weekly scalp DPC. Sequencing used whole blood, obtained in connection with sensitization to the hapten diphenylcyclopropenone (DPC). The receptors originated from a woman aged 18-29 years with alopecia areata. Some clones in this sample may be carry-over from other donors' samples.

This rearrangement joins TRBV5-1 to TRBJ1-1; 7 nucleotides line up with TRBD1. In germline, CDR1 is SGHRS, CDR2 YFSETQ. V shed 3 bases, J shed 5 bases, and the junction held 7 bases outside the gene matches. The length of the CDR3 is 14 residues. CDR3 sequence (DNA): TGCGCCAGCAGCTCCCGACAGGGAGGGACTGAAGCTTTCTTT. It encodes CASSSRQGGTEAFF.

This clonotype was observed a few times. The rearrangement links TRBV23-1 to TRBJ2-2, with D possibly matching TRBD2 (6 bases). TRBV23-1 is sorted into the ORF group, with uncertain function. This CDR3 spans 19 amino acids. The V end was cut by 2 bases, the J end by 0 bases, with 19 bases between. DNA for the CDR3: TGCGCCAGCAGTCAAGGGACTCAAAGGCATCTGACGAACACCGGGGAGCTGTTTTTT. It is translated as CASSQGTQRHLTNTGELFF.

The chain uses TRBV7-6 and TRBJ2-1; D might be TRBD2 (5 bases). CDR1 and CDR2 (germline): SGHVS, FNYEAQ. The CDR3 sequence is 15 residues long. Trimming removed 1 base at V and 13 bases at J, with 20 bases between. CDR3 nucleotides: TGTGCCAGCAGCTTAGTCCCTATGGGGAGAGTAGATCAGTTCTTC. Translating it yields CASSLVPMGRVDQFF. The full variable domain, in which reference TRBV7-6 and TRBJ2-1 provide the parts outside the CDR3, is GAGVSQSPRYKVTKRGQDVALRCDPISGHVSLYWYRQALGQGPEFLTYFNYEAQQDKSGLPNDRFSAERPEGSISTLTIQRTEQRDSAMYRCASSLVPMGRVDQFFGPGTRLTVL.

This clonotype was detected only a few times. The CDR3 loop is CASSELANTEAFF. The CDR3 DNA is TGTGCCAGCAGTGAATTGGCGAACACTGAAGCTTTCTTT. V usage is TRBV25-1 and J usage is TRBJ1-1; no firm D call. V gave up 1 base and J gave up 1 base, with 4 bases separating them. The germline V gene encodes CDR1 MGHDK and CDR2 SYGVNS. The CDR3 is 13 amino acids.

This clonotype was counted between two and nine times. The chain links TRBV19 to TRBJ2-7; 9 bases map to TRBD1. The CDR3 spans 14 residues. The V and J ends lost 5 bases and 4 bases, in that order; junction bases with no gene match: 6. Germline-derived CDR1 and CDR2 are LNHDA and SQIVND (reference sequence). CDR3 nucleotides: TGTGCCAGTAGTCTGGGGACAGGGATTTACGAGCAGTACTTC. Amino acid sequence: CASSLGTGIYEQYF. The variable domain in full, completed from reference TRBV19 and TRBJ2-7, reads DGGITQSPKYLFRKEGQNVTLSCEQNLNHDAMYWYRQDPGQGLRLIYYSQIVNDFQKGDIAEGYSVSREKKESFPLTVTSAQKNPTAFYLCASSLGTGIYEQYFGPGTRLTVT.

The chain links TRBV4-3 to TRBJ1-1; no reliable D call. CDR3 length equals 15 residues. Germline assignment: CDR1 LGHNA and CDR2 YSLEER. Trimming left V 0 bases short and J 3 bases short, with 11 bases between. CDR3 in DNA: TGCGCCAGCAGCCAAGAGGGATTCCAAGACACTGAAGCTTTCTTT. Translation: CASSQEGFQDTEAFF.

The V call is TRBV7-8, the J call TRBJ2-2; 8 bases agree with TRBD1. V lost 2 bases, J lost 6 bases, and 5 bases stayed unmatched. The CDR3 loop spans 15 amino acids. Germline values: CDR1 SGHVS, CDR2 FQNEAQ. CDR3 nucleotide sequence: TGTGCCAGCAGCTTAAAGACAGGGGAGGCCGGGGAGCTGTTTTTT. Amino acids: CASSLKTGEAGELFF.

The sample holds a few counts of this clonotype. The rearrangement uses TRBV11-2 and TRBJ1-2; tentative D call: TRBD1 (5 bases). Trimming removed 5 bases from V and 2 bases from J, with 27 bases in between. The V gene's germline CDR1 is SGHAT and CDR2 FQNNGV. CDR3 size: 19 residues. The chain's CDR3 is CASSPPVWTEGGTNYGYTF. In DNA form, the CDR3 reads TGTGCCAGCAGCCCCCCCGTGTGGACCGAGGGCGGGACGAACTATGGCTACACCTTC.

This clonotype was picked up a small number of times. The chain joins TRBV19 to TRBJ2-4; D remains unclear. Germline CDR1 LNHDA, CDR2 SQIVND (reference sequence). The CDR3 is 16 residues long. The V end lost 1 base, the J end lost 1 base, and 11 bases lay between the germline ends. CDR3 nucleotide sequence: TGTGCCAGTAGTATAGTGGGCGGACGGGCCAAAAACATTCAGTACTTC. This translates into CASSIVGGRAKNIQYF.

V is TRBV9 and J is TRBJ2-1; TRBD2 matches at 8 bases. Germline CDR1 reads SGDLS; CDR2 reads YYNGEE. This CDR3 has 17 residues. V lost 0 bases, J lost 7 bases, and 12 bases stayed unmatched. Here the CDR3 reads CASSVGKDGLARNEQFF. The CDR3 DNA reads TGTGCCAGCAGCGTAGGAAAAGACGGACTAGCTCGGAATGAGCAGTTCTTC.

The chain is built from TRBV6-2 or TRBV6-3 and TRBJ2-3; a weak D match, TRBD1 (6 bases). This CDR3 is built from 15 residues. Trimming stripped 0 bases from V and 2 bases from J, with 9 bases between. Germline loops: CDR1 MNHEY, CDR2 SVGEGT. The CDR3 DNA reads TGTGCCAGCAGTTACTCGACGGGACACACAGATACGCAGTATTTT. It specifies CASSYSTGHTDTQYF.

Details on this clonotype: Sequence at one end of the junction differs from germline and may be a read error. The V call is TRBV25-1, the J call TRBJ2-5; 11 positions match TRBD1. The V gene's germline CDR1 is MGHDK and CDR2 SYGVNS. This CDR3 has 15 residues. The DNA for the CDR3 is TGTGCCAGCAATGGACAGGGGGCGTACCAAGAGACCCGGTACTTC. This gives the protein CASNGQGAYQETRYF.

The CDR3 nucleotides read TGCGCCAGCAGCTTGACTCAGGCCAGCACAGATACGCAGTATTTT. Translated: CASSLTQASTDTQYF. This chain joins TRBV5-1 and TRBJ2-3, with no clear D. The CDR3 has 15 amino acids. CDR1 SGHRS and CDR2 YFSETQ come from the germline V gene. Trimming took off 1 base at V and 0 bases at J, with 9 bases between the two ends.

The sample holds a few counts of this clonotype. The chain joins TRBV2 to TRBJ2-4; tentative D call: TRBD2 (6 bases). Germline V gives CDR1 SNHLY, CDR2 FYNNEI. The CDR3 covers 11 residues. V gave up 11 bases and J gave up 9 bases, with 14 bases separating them. The CDR3 DNA reads as TGTGCCGGAGGGACGTTGGCCATTCAGTACTTC. Encoded protein: CAGGTLAIQYF.

This clonotype was detected once. This chain uses TRBV9 with TRBJ1-2; D gene uncertain. This CDR3 comprises 16 residues. Per germline, CDR1 SGDLS and CDR2 YYNGEE. With 0 bases removed from V and 8 bases from J, the gap between germline ends came to 20 bases. The CDR3 DNA is TGTGCCAGCAGCGTAGTTGAAGCTACGGATCCTTGGGGCTACACCTTC. Amino acid sequence: CASSVVEATDPWGYTF. The full variable domain, in which reference TRBV9 and TRBJ1-2 provide the parts outside the CDR3, is DSGVTQTPKHLITATGQRVTLRCSPRSGDLSVYWYQQSLDQGLQFLIQYYNGEERAKGNILERFSAQQFPDLHSELNLSSLELGDSALYFCASSVVEATDPWGYTFGSGTRLTVV.

The chain joins TRBV5-1 to TRBJ2-7; D gene ambiguous. The CDR3 spans 12 residues. Per germline, CDR1 SGHRS and CDR2 YFSETQ. V was clipped by 1 base and J by 3 bases, with 5 bases between them. As DNA, the CDR3 is TGCGCCAGCAGCTTGAATCTCTACGAGCAGTACTTC. Protein product: CASSLNLYEQYF.

The chain joins TRBV28 to TRBJ2-1, with TRBD1 matching 7 bases. The CDR3 is 13 residues long. The germline CDR1 and CDR2 sequences are MDHEN and SYDVKM. The J segment lost 7 bases and the V segment lost 11 bases, leaving 11 bases of the junction unmatched. CDR3 coding DNA: TGTGCCGGATCCGGGACAGTTACGAATGAGCAGTTCTTC. Its translation is CAGSGTVTNEQFF.

This clonotype was observed a few times. The V and J genes are TRBV13 and TRBJ2-7; 10 bases are a match to TRBD2. Germline V gene sequence: CDR1 PRHDT, CDR2 FYEKMQ (reference sequence). The junction had 3 bases not matched to a gene; V was cut back by 1 base and J by 6 bases. The CDR3 length is 14 residues. CDR3 in DNA: TGTGCCAGCAGCTTAGCGGCTAGCGGGAGCGAGCAGTACTTC. Its protein product is CASSLAASGSEQYF.